This TCR beta chain originates from a study of cytomegalovirus exposure and HLA in healthy donors. Turning to the study itself: According to later analysis, the same platform produced the 120 validation and around 730 first-cohort repertoires. General study findings and limits: Specificity of three CMV-associated chains for CMV antigens was verified in vitro. The study put some 150 TCR beta chains on its list as cytomegalovirus-associated.

As regards this clone: The antigen remains unidentified.

The table came from immunoSEQ multiplex PCR; TCRdb's copy has only in-frame clones and leaves some out. The data show 200,000 to 250,000 clones, around 80% seen once. The CDR3 sequence is 14 residues long. The V and J ends lost 3 bases and 8 bases respectively, with 17 bases between them. The germline V gene has CDR1 SGHDT and CDR2 YYEEEE. The chain has TRBV5-6 and TRBJ1-2; the D gene is possibly TRBD1 (6 bases). Sequencing used PBMCs. The TCR sequence derives from a woman aged 25 to 39 in good health and CMV-seropositive. The CDR3, as DNA: TGTGCCAGCAGCTCCGACAGGCGCGGCGGGGGCTACACCTTC. This translates into CASSSDRRGGGYTF.